The T cell receptor (beta chain) described here comes from a study of glioma-infiltrating T cells after dendritic cell vaccination. On the study more broadly: Patients received autologous tumor lysate-pulsed dendritic cell vaccination between about 2003 and 2012. Dendritic cell vaccine was injected intradermally three times, biweekly.

The method was immunoSEQ multiplex PCR; TCRdb's version includes in-frame clones alone and lacks a portion of them. The sample carries roughly 80,000 clones, around 90% recorded once. CDR1 and CDR2 (germline): SNHLY, FYNNEI. Trimming left V 3 bases short and J 4 bases short, with 16 bases between. The CDR3 runs to 15 residues. V is TRBV2 and J is TRBJ2-7, with a possible D match to TRBD2 (7 bases). This specimen was blood, taken before dendritic cell vaccination. The source of this sequence is a human donor with glioblastoma. This CDR3 reads CASSDGRGAEYEQYF. CDR3 sequence (DNA): TGTGCCAGCAGTGATGGTCGGGGGGCGGAATACGAGCAGTACTTC.